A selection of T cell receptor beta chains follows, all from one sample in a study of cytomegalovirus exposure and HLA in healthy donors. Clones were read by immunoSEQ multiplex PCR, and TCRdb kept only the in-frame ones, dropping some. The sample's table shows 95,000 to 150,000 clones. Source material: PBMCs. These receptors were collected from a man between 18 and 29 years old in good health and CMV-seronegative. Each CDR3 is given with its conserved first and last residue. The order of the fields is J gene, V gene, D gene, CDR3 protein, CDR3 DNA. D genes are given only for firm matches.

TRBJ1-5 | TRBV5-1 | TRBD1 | CASSLQGPYSNQPQHF | TGCGCCAGCAGCTTACAGGGGCCGTATAGCAATCAGCCCCAGCATTTT
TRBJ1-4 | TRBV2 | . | CASREQGFPNEKLFF | TGTGCCAGCAGAGAGCAGGGGTTCCCTAATGAAAAACTGTTTTTT
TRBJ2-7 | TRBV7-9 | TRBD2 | CASSLLGGSGNSYEQYF | TGTGCCAGCAGCCTGCTCGGGGGGAGCGGGAACTCCTACGAGCAGTACTTC
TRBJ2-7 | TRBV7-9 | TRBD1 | CASSFPDRDLSHEQYF | TGTGCCAGCAGCTTTCCGGACAGGGACCTATCCCACGAGCAGTACTTC
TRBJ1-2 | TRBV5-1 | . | CASSGVFDGYTF | TGCGCCAGCAGCGGAGTCTTTGATGGCTACACCTTC
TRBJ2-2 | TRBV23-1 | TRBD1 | CASSQSGGDRGHCGELFF | TGCGCCAGCAGTCAATCAGGAGGGGACAGGGGGCATTGCGGGGAGCTGTTTTTT
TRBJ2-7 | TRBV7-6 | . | CASSLVGGREQYF | TGTGCCAGCAGCCTTGTCGGCGGGCGGGAGCAGTACTTC
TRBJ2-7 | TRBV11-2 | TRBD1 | CASSSWNEGAKQYF | TGTGCCAGCAGCTCATGGAATGAGGGGGCTAAACAGTACTTC
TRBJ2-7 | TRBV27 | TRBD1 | CASRYQDRVSYEQYF | TGTGCCAGCAGATATCAGGACAGGGTCTCCTACGAGCAGTACTTC
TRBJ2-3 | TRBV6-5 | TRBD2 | CASTSGGASTDTQYF | TGTGCCAGCACCTCGGGGGGGGCGAGCACAGATACGCAGTATTTT
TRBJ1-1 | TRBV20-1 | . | CSASLSDRAFF | TGCAGTGCTAGTTTAAGCGATCGGGCTTTCTTT
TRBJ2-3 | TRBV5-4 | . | CASSLVLSRNTDTQYF | TGTGCCAGCAGCTTGGTTCTGAGCCGCAACACAGATACGCAGTATTTT
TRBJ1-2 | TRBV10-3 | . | CAISDAEDGYTF | TGTGCCATCAGTGACGCTGAGGATGGCTACACCTTC
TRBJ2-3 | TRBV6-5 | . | CASRDREGDTQYF | TGTGCCAGCAGGGACAGGGAGGGAGATACGCAGTATTTT
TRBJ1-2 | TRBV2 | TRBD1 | CATRQGPGYTF | TGTGCCACACGACAGGGGCCCGGCTACACCTTC
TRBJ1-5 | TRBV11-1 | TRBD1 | CASSPTGASNQPQHF | TGTGCCAGCAGCCCCACAGGGGCGAGCAATCAGCCCCAGCATTTT
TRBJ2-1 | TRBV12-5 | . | CASGMGVAVYNEQFF | TGTGCTAGTGGAATGGGGGTAGCGGTCTACAATGAGCAGTTCTTC
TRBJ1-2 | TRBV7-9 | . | CASSLAQANYGYTF | TGTGCCAGCAGCTTAGCCCAGGCGAACTATGGCTACACCTTC
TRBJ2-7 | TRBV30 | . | CACPDRNSYEQYF | TGTGCCTGCCCCGACAGGAACTCCTACGAGCAGTACTTC
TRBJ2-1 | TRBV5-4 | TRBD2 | CASTRGGSYNEQFF | TGTGCCAGCACCCGGGGGGGGTCCTACAATGAGCAGTTCTTC
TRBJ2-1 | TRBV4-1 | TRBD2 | CASSPSTSPDEQFF | TGCGCCAGCAGCCCTTCGACTAGCCCGGATGAGCAGTTCTTC
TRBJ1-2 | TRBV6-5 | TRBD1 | CASTTGVKGGYTF | TGTGCCAGCACTACAGGGGTAAAGGGAGGCTACACCTTC
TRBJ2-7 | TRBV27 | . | CASRRSGDKGFIGQYF | TGTGCCAGCAGGCGCAGTGGGGACAAGGGGTTTATTGGGCAGTACTTC
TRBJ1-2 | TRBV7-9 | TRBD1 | CASSPGQGVNYGYTF | TGTGCCAGCAGCCCGGGACAGGGAGTTAACTATGGCTACACCTTC
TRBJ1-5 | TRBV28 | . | CASSLGGSLNQPQHF | TGTGCCAGCAGTTTAGGGGGCTCCCTCAATCAGCCCCAGCATTTT
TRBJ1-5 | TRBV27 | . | CASSLKGRWLSNQPQHF | TGTGCCAGCAGTTTAAAAGGCAGGTGGTTAAGCAATCAGCCCCAGCATTTT